This entry lists 19 T cell receptor beta chains sequenced from one sample in a study of regulatory T cells in long-lasting Graves disease. Relying on iRepertoire HTBI primers and Arm-PCR of CDR3 regions, the team built TCR beta libraries. One entry per CDR3 protein results from TCRdb running MiXCR on the multiplex PCR reads. The sample carries 320,000 or so distinct CDR3 sequences, 15% to 20% recorded once. Time point specified: newly diagnosed GD, antithyroid drugs for less than 3 months. Extracted PBMC RNA gave rise to the TCR library. The input for sequencing was peripheral blood mononuclear cells (PBMCs), taken at new diagnosis, from a patient treated with antithyroid drugs. These receptors were collected from a female donor with Graves disease.

This clonotype showed up just a few times. This likely reflects a read error, since a far larger clone is one base away. V is TRBV27 and J is TRBJ2-1, with a tentative D call TRBD1 (6 bases). V was cut by 6 bases and J by 10 bases, with 16 bases left in between. This CDR3 contains 13 residues. Germline CDR1 is MNHEY and CDR2 is SMNVEV (reference sequence). The CDR3 spells CASRLDSVREQFF. In nucleotides, the CDR3 is TGTGCCAGCAGACTGGACAGTGTAAGGGAGCAGTTCTTC.

This clonotype was counted ten times or more. The chain carries TRBV13 and TRBJ2-5; maybe TRBD2 (6 bases). V dropped 5 bases and J dropped 6 bases, with 13 bases sitting between them. Per the germline V gene, CDR1 is PRHDT and CDR2 is FYEKMQ (reference sequence). CDR3 length: 13 amino acids. The CDR3 region has the DNA TGTGCCAGCAGCGGACTGGGAGGAAAGACCCAGTACTTC. This codes for CASSGLGGKTQYF.

As to this clonotype: This may be a read error, as it is one base from a much larger clone. CDR3 region: CASSLLPGTSYEQFF. DNA for the CDR3: TGTGCCAGCAGCTTGCTTCCCGGGACTAGCTACGAGCAGTTCTTC. This chain uses TRBV7-3 with TRBJ2-1, with 9 bases that match TRBD2. The V gene's germline CDR1 is SGHTA and CDR2 FQGTGA. The CDR3 covers 15 residues. After removal of 3 bases from V and 10 bases from J, the junction contained 10 bases not matched to a gene.

In its sample, this clonotype was seen many times. V gene TRBV2 combines with J gene TRBJ2-2; 8 bases align to TRBD2. J gave up 6 bases and V 4 bases, and 10 bases lay outside the gene matches. Looked up from germline, CDR1 is SNHLY and CDR2 is FYNNEI. The CDR3 covers 16 residues. The CDR3 region is CASSVRREGGSGELFF. In DNA form, the CDR3 reads TGTGCCAGCAGTGTGCGTCGGGAGGGTGGATCCGGGGAGCTGTTTTTT.

This clonotype was counted at least ten times. The chain joins TRBV19 to TRBJ1-5; D is possibly TRBD1 (6 bases). Trimming took 9 bases from V and 0 from J, leaving 27 bases between them. Germline assignment: CDR1 LNHDA and CDR2 SQIVND (reference sequence). The CDR3 runs to 19 residues. The CDR3 nucleotides read TGTGCCAGCCCTATTAAACAGGGTAGCGGAAACGATAGCAATCAGCCCCAGCATTTT. Its protein is CASPIKQGSGNDSNQPQHF.

CDR3 in DNA: TGTGCCAGCAGTAACGGACTAGCGGGCGGTTTAAATGAGCAGTTCTTC. Protein: CASSNGLAGGLNEQFF. The chain carries TRBV2 and TRBJ2-1; 11 positions agree with TRBD2. Per germline, CDR1 SNHLY and CDR2 FYNNEI. V shed 5 bases and J 7 bases; nucleotides not matched to a gene: 10. CDR3 length: 16 amino acids.

Ten or more counts support this clonotype. The chain couples TRBV12-3 or TRBV12-4 to TRBJ2-2; tentative D call: TRBD2 (7 bases). This CDR3 has 16 residues. Trimming stripped 7 bases from V and 4 bases from J, with 19 bases between. CDR3: CASISEGRGVTGELFF. The CDR3 coding sequence is TGTGCCAGCATCTCGGAGGGGAGGGGGGTCACCGGGGAGCTGTTTTTT.

This clonotype has only a few counts. The V call is TRBV13, the J call TRBJ2-1; the D is unclear. V shed 4 bases and J shed 6 bases, with 7 bases lying between them. CDR1 is PRHDT, CDR2 FYEKMQ, per germline (reference sequence). There are 12 residues in the CDR3. In DNA, the CDR3 is TGTGCCAGCAGCTCGACCCCCAATGAGCAGTTCTTC. Translation: CASSSTPNEQFF.

This clonotype was observed many times. V and J are TRBV28 and TRBJ2-5, with 7 bases lining up with TRBD1. With V trimmed by 1 base and J by 1 base, 6 bases remained unmatched. CDR3 length: 16 residues. Germline V gene sequence: CDR1 MDHEN, CDR2 SYDVKM. This CDR3 reads CASSLYPGGSQETQYF. The DNA for the CDR3 is TGTGCCAGCAGTTTATATCCAGGGGGATCCCAAGAGACCCAGTACTTC.

The gene calls are TRBV6-2 or TRBV6-3 and TRBJ1-3; D is uncertain. Trimming removed 5 bases at V and 8 bases at J, with 19 bases between. Germline CDR1 is MNHEY and CDR2 is SVGEGT. The CDR3 is 15 residues long. CDR3 coding DNA: TGTGCCAGCAGTCCGAACCGGGCCCAGGACGACACCATATATTTT. Its translation is CASSPNRAQDDTIYF.

This clonotype was seen many times. The chain joins TRBV10-3 to TRBJ2-1; 11 bases fit TRBD2. Germline CDR1 reads ENHRY; CDR2 reads SYGVKD. The CDR3 has 16 amino acids. V was clipped by 6 bases and J by 8 bases; unmatched bases: 12. CDR3 in DNA: TGTGCCATCAGCGGCTCTCTAGCGGGAGGCCCCGATGAGCAGTTCTTC. Amino acid sequence: CAISGSLAGGPDEQFF.

At least ten counts were recorded for this clonotype. V gene TRBV6-5 combines with J gene TRBJ1-1, with 7 bases lining up with TRBD1. Germline V gene data show CDR1 as MNHEY and CDR2 as SVGAGI. This CDR3 has 16 residues. With V trimmed by 2 bases and J by 1 base, 7 bases remained unmatched. The CDR3 DNA is TGTGCCAGCAGTTACCCAGAAGACAGGGCGAACACTGAAGCTTTCTTT. Protein sequence: CASSYPEDRANTEAFF.

This clonotype has ten or more counts. The V call is TRBV30, the J call TRBJ1-2; no clear D gene. Trimming left V 4 bases short and J 6 bases short, with 15 bases between. This CDR3 comprises 13 residues. CDR1 and CDR2 (germline): GTSNPN, SVGIG (reference sequence). The CDR3 sequence: CAWTTEWANGYTF. The DNA for the CDR3 is TGTGCCTGGACTACCGAGTGGGCGAATGGCTACACCTTC.

The chain is built from TRBV11-2 and TRBJ1-1; TRBD1 is a possible D gene (5 bases). CDR3 length: 12 amino acids. V was clipped by 0 bases and J by 11 bases, with 10 bases between them. CDR1 is SGHAT, CDR2 FQNNGV, per germline. In nucleotides, the CDR3 is TGTGCCAGCAGCTTAGAAGGGGTCGCGGCTTTCTTT. Translation gives CASSLEGVAAFF.

CDR3 bases: TGCGCCAGCACCCCCTGGGGTGACGCCGGGGAGCTGTTTTTT. Translation gives CASTPWGDAGELFF. V and J are TRBV5-1 and TRBJ2-2, with D hard to call. With 6 bases removed from V and 6 bases from J, the gap between germline ends came to 15 bases. The CDR3 is 14 residues long. Germline CDR1 SGHRS, CDR2 YFSETQ.

For the CDR3, the DNA is TGTGCCACCACCGGGGGCGTCACCGGGGAGCTGTTTTTT. Amino acids: CATTGGVTGELFF. The chain has TRBV15 and TRBJ2-2; D may correspond to TRBD1 or TRBD2 (6 bases each). The CDR3 spans 13 residues. Trimming shortened V by 7 bases and J by 4 bases, and 10 bases separated the two germline ends. Germline lookup yields CDR1 LNHNV and CDR2 YYDKDF (reference sequence).

The chain combines TRBV2 with TRBJ2-3, with a possible D match to TRBD2 (6 bases). Germline CDR1 and CDR2: SNHLY and FYNNEI. V was cut by 6 bases and J by 0 bases, with 16 bases left in between. The CDR3 spans 16 residues. CDR3 residues: CASSLNGGTSTDTQYF. The CDR3 coding sequence is TGTGCCAGCAGCTTAAACGGCGGGACTAGCACAGATACGCAGTATTTT.

This clonotype came up a few times. The chain couples TRBV11-2 to TRBJ2-3; tentative D call: TRBD2 (5 bases). Germline assignment: CDR1 SGHAT and CDR2 FQNNGV. V was clipped by 1 base and J by 5 bases, with 10 bases between them. The CDR3 is 14 residues long. CDR3 DNA: TGTGCCAGCAGCTTAGGGAACCGGGGAGATACGCAGTATTTT. As protein: CASSLGNRGDTQYF.

This clonotype has a count of ten or more. The CDR3 loop reads CASSGQGSDSPLHF. As DNA, the CDR3 is TGTGCCAGCAGCGGACAGGGGAGTGATTCACCCCTCCACTTT. J is TRBJ1-6 and V is TRBV7-9; TRBD1 aligns across 9 bases. The CDR3 runs 14 residues. The trim removed 5 bases at V and 8 bases at J, leaving 4 bases unmatched. From germline, CDR1 is SEHNR and CDR2 FQNEAQ (reference sequence). The entire variable domain, with the rest obtained from reference TRBV7-9 and TRBJ1-6, is as follows: DTGVSQNPRHKITKRGQNVTFRCDPISEHNRLYWYRQTLGQGPEFLTYFQNEAQLEKSRLLSDRFSAERPKGSFSTLEIQRTEQGDSAMYLCASSGQGSDSPLHFGNGTRLTVT.